Sequencing of this TCR beta chain was carried out in a study of cytomegalovirus exposure and HLA in healthy donors. Looking at the study overall: Sequencing of roughly 180 million T cells in an earlier analysis found 120 million or so unique TCR beta sequences.

PCR used 60 Vbeta primers and 13 Jbeta primers. Data came from immunoSEQ multiplex PCR; TCRdb stores just in-frame clones and leaves some out. Found here are 130,000 or so clones; the top ten clones hold about 2.3%. Germline values: CDR1 LGHNA, CDR2 YSLEER. The CDR3 covers 16 residues. V was clipped by 1 base and J by 2 bases, with 13 bases between them. This sequence was found in a young woman in good health and CMV-seronegative. The chain couples TRBV4-3 to TRBJ2-3, with D uncertain. Material for sequencing was PBMCs. CDR3 bases: TGCGCCAGCAGCCAAGGTTCTAGGCGGATCACAGATACGCAGTATTTT. Amino acids: CASSQGSRRITDTQYF.